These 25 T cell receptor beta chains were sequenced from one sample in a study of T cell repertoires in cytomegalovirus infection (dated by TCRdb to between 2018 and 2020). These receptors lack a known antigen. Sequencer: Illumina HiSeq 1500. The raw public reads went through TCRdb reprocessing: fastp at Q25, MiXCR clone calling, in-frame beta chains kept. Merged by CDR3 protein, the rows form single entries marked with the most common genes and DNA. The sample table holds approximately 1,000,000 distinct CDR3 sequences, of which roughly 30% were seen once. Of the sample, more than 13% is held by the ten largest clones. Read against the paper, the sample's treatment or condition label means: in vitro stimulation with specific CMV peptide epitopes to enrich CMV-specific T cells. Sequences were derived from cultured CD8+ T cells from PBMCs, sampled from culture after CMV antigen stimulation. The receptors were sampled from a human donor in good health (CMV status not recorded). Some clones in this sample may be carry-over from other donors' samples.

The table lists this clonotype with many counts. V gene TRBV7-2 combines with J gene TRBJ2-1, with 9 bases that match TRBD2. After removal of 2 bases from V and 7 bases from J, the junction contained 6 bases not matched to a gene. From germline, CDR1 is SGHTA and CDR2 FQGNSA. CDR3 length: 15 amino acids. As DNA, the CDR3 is TGTGCCAGCAGCTTACAACGACTAGCGGTTAATGAGCAGTTCTTC. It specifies CASSLQRLAVNEQFF.

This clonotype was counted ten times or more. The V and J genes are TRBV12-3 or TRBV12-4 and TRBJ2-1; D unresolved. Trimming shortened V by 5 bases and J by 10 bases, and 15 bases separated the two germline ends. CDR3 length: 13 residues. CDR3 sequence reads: CASSLSVPHEQFF. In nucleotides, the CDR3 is TGTGCCAGCAGTCTCTCGGTCCCTCACGAGCAGTTCTTC.

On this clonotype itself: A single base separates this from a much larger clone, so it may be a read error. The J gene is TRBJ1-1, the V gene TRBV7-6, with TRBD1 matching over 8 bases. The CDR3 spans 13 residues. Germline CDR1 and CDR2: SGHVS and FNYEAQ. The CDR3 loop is CVSSQDRATEAFF. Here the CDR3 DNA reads TGTGTCAGCAGCCAGGACAGGGCTACTGAAGCTTTCTTT.

The CDR3 loop reads CASRGKGRFTGELFF. The CDR3, as DNA: TGCGCCAGCAGGGGAAAGGGGAGATTCACCGGGGAGCTGTTTTTT. This chain uses TRBV10-2 with TRBJ2-2; the D call may be TRBD1 or TRBD2 (5 bases each). V lost 6 bases and J 4 bases, leaving 15 bases between the germline ends. The CDR3 is 15 amino acids. Germline V gene sequence: CDR1 WSHSY, CDR2 SAAADI.

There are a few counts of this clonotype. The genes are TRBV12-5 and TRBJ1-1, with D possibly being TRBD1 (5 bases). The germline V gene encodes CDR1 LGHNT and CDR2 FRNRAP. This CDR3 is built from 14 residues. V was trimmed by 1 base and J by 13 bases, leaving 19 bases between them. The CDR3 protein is CASGLAGTRGDLFF. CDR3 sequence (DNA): TGTGCTAGTGGTTTGGCGGGGACTCGAGGGGATCTTTTCTTT.

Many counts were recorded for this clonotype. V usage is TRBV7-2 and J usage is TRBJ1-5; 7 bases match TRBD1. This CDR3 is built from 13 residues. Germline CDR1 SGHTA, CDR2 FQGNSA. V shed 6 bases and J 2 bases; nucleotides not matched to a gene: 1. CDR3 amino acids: CASSTGGNQPQHF. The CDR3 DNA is TGTGCCAGCAGTACAGGGGGCAATCAGCCCCAGCATTTT.

CDR3 DNA sequence: TGTGCCAGCAGCCCCCGGGCCGCCGTAACGGATACGCAGTATTTT. The encoded protein is CASSPRAAVTDTQYF. The chain carries TRBV7-9 and TRBJ2-3; D is ambiguous. The CDR3 covers 15 residues. Trimming took 5 bases from V and 6 from J, leaving 18 bases between them. The germline V gene has CDR1 SEHNR and CDR2 FQNEAQ (reference sequence).

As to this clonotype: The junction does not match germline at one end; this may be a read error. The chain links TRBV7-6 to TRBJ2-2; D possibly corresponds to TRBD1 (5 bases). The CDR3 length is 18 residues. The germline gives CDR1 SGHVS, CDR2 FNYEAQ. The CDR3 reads CACSFSVQDNPKTGELFF. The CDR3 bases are TGTGCCTGCAGCTTTTCTGTACAGGACAATCCAAAGACCGGGGAGCTGTTTTTT.

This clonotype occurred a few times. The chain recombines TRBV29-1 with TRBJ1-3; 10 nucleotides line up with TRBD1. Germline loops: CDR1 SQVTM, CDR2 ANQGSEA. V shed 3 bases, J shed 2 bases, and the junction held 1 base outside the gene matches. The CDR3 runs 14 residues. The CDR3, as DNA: TGCAGCGTTGACGGGACAGGGGCTGGAAACACCATATATTTT. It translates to CSVDGTGAGNTIYF.

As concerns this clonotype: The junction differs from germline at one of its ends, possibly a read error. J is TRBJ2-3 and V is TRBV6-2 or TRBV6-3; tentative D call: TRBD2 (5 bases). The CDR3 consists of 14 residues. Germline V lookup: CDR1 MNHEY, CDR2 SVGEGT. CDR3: CASSHRESTDTQYF. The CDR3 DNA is TGTGCCAGCAGTCACCGGGAAAGCACAGATACGCAGTATTTC.

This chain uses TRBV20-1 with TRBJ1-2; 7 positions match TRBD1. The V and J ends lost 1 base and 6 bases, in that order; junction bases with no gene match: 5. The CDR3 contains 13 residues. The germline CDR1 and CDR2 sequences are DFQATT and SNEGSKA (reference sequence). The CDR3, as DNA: TGCAGTGCTAGAGGGAACAGGGGAGATGGCTACACCTTC. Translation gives CSARGNRGDGYTF.

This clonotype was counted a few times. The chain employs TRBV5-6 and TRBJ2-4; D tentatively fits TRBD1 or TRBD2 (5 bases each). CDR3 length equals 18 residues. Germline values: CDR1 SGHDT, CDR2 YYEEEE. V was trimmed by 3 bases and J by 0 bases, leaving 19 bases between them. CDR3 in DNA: TGTGCCAGCAGCTCGGGACGGTCCCTCCCTCTAGCCAAAAACATTCAGTACTTC. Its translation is CASSSGRSLPLAKNIQYF.

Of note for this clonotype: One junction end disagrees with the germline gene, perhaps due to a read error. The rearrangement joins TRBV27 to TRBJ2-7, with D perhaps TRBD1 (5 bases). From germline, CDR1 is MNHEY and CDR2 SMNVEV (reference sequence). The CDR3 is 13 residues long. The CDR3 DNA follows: TGTGCCAGCAGCCAGGGTCCGTCCTACGGGCAGTACTTC. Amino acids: CASSQGPSYGQYF.

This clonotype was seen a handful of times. CDR3 residues: CASSSGRVNSPLHF. The CDR3 bases are TGTGCCAGCAGCTCGGGGAGGGTAAATTCACCCCTCCACTTT. V is TRBV5-4 and J is TRBJ1-6, with D unclear. Germline V gives CDR1 SGHNT, CDR2 YYREEE (reference sequence). Trimming left V 3 bases short and J 7 bases short, with 11 bases between. The CDR3 is made up of 14 amino acids.

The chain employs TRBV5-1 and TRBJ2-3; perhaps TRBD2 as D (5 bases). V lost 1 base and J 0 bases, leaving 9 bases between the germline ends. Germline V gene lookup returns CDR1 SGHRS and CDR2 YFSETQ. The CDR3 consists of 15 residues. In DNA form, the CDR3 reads TGCGCCAGCAGCTTGCCAGCGGACAGCACAGATACGCAGTATTTT. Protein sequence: CASSLPADSTDTQYF.

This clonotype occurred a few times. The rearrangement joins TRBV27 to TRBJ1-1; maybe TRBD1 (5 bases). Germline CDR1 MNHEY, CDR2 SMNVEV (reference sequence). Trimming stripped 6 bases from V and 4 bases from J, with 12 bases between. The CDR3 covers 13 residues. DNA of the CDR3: TGTGCCAGCAGCACAGGTGAGCGCACTGAAGCTTTCTTT. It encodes CASSTGERTEAFF.

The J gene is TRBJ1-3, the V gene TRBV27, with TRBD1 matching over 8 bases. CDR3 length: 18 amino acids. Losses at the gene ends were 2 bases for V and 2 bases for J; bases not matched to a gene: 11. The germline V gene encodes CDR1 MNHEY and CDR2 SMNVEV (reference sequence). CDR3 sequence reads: CASSLTAGQGRPGNTIYF. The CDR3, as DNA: TGTGCCAGCAGTTTAACCGCCGGACAGGGAAGGCCTGGAAACACCATATATTTT.

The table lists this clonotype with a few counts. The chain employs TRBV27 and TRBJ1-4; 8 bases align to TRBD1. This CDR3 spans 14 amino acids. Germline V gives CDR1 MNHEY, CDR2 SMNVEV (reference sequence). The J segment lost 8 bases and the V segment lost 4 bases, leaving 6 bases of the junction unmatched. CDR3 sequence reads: CASSYTGGREKLFF. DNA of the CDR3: TGTGCCAGCAGTTACACAGGGGGTCGGGAAAAACTGTTTTTT.

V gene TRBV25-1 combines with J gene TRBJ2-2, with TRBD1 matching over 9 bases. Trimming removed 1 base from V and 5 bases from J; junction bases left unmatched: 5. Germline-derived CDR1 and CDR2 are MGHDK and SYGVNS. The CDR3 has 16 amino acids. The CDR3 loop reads CASSEWTGDRTGELFF. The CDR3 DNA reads TGTGCCAGCAGTGAATGGACAGGGGATCGGACCGGGGAGCTGTTTTTT. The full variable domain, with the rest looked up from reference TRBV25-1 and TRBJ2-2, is EADIYQTPRYLVIGTGKKITLECSQTMGHDKMYWYQQDPGMELHLIHYSYGVNSTEKGDLSSESTVSRIRTEHFPLTLESARPSHTSQYLCASSEWTGDRTGELFFGEGSRLTVL.

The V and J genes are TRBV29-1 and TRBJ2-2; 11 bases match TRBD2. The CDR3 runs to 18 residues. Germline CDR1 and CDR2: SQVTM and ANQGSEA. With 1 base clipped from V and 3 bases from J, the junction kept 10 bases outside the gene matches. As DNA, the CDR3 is TGCAGCGTTGAAGGACTAGCGGGGCCACGAGGAGACACCGGGGAGCTGTTTTTT. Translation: CSVEGLAGPRGDTGELFF.

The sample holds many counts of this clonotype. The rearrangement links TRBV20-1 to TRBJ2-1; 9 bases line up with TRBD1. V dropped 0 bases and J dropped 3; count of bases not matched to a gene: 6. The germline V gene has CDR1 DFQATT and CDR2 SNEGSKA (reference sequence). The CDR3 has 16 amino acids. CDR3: CSAREPGQGNYNEQFF. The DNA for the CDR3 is TGCAGTGCTAGAGAACCGGGACAGGGAAACTACAATGAGCAGTTCTTC.

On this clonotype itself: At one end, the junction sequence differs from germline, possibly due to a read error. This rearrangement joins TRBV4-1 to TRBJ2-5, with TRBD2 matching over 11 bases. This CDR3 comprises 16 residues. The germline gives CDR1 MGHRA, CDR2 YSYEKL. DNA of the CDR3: TGTGCCAGCAGCCAAAGACTAGCGGGGAACCAAGAGACCCAGTACTTC. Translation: CASSQRLAGNQETQYF.

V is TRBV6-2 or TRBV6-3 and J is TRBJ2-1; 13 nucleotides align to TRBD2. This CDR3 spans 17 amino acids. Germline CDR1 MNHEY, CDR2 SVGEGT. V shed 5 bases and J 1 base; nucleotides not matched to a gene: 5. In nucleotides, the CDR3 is TGTGCCAGCAGTGAACTGACTAGCGGGGGGTCCTACAATGAGCAGTTCTTC. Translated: CASSELTSGGSYNEQFF.

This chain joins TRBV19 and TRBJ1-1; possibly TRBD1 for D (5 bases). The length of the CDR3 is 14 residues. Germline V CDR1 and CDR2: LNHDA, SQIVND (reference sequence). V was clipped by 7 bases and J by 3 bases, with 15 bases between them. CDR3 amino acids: CASIRGPEDTEAFF. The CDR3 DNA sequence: TGTGCCAGTATAAGGGGTCCGGAAGACACTGAAGCTTTCTTT.

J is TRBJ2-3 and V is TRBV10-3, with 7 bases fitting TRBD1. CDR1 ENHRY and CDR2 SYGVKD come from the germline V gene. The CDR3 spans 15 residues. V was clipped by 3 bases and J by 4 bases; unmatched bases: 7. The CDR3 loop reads CAISEIKGGADTQYF. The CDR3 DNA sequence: TGTGCCATCAGTGAAATTAAAGGGGGCGCAGATACGCAGTATTTT.